The entry below describes one T cell receptor beta chain. As yet, its antigen is unknown. The data stem from a study of cytomegalovirus exposure and HLA in healthy donors. Study-level points and caveats: Listed as cytomegalovirus-associated were approximately 160 TCR beta chains. It was reported that the classifier diagnosed cytomegalovirus status with high specificity and sensitivity in both the original and validation cohorts. Rare sequences made up most TCRs, while some public TCRs were found in many donors.

The CDR3 runs 17 residues. Trimming stripped 0 bases from V and 1 base from J, with 15 bases between. Germline CDR1 reads SGHVS; CDR2 reads FNYEAQ. Sequencing used immunoSEQ multiplex PCR; TCRdb keeps in-frame clones, though not all of them. The sample yields 180,000 or so clones, approximately 86% seen once. The V call is TRBV7-6, the J call TRBJ1-1; unclear D gene. The specimen sequenced was PBMCs. The TCR originated in a young man in good health and CMV-seropositive. DNA for the CDR3: TGTGCCAGCAGCTTAGCGGCAGGCCGTGAGGGGAACACTGAAGCTTTCTTT. This codes for CASSLAAGREGNTEAFF.